The 27 T cell receptor beta chains listed next were all sequenced from one sample in a study of cytomegalovirus exposure and HLA in healthy donors. TCRdb's table, derived via immunoSEQ multiplex PCR, lists solely in-frame clones and lacks some. The data show 100,000 to 150,000 clones, with over 85% seen just once and about 1.9% held by the top ten. The sequenced sample was PBMCs. Every receptor here comes from a young woman in good health and CMV-seronegative.

CDR3 loop: CASSRGQGINIQYF. CDR3 DNA: TGTGCCAGCAGCCGAGGACAGGGTATAAACATTCAGTACTTC. This sequence joins TRBV5-6 and TRBJ2-4, with 8 bases identical to TRBD1. Germline trimming cut 4 bases from V and 6 bases from J; bases unmatched to any gene: 6. Germline lookup yields CDR1 SGHDT and CDR2 YYEEEE. The CDR3 consists of 14 residues.

This chain links TRBV28 with TRBJ2-7, with a possible D match to TRBD1 (5 bases). Per the germline V gene, CDR1 is MDHEN and CDR2 is SYDVKM. V was cut by 6 bases and J by 3 bases, with 6 bases left in between. The CDR3 runs 11 residues. The CDR3 region is CASSRVYEQYF. The CDR3 nucleotides read TGTGCCAGCAGCAGGGTCTACGAGCAGTACTTC. The whole variable domain, filled in from reference TRBV28 and TRBJ2-7, reads DVKVTQSSRYLVKRTGEKVFLECVQDMDHENMFWYRQDPGLGLRLIYFSYDVKMKEKGDIPEGYSVSREKKERFSLILESASTNQTSMYLCASSRVYEQYFGPGTRLTVT.

This clone was picked up one time. The chain uses TRBV5-1 and TRBJ1-1; D is unresolved. The CDR3 runs 14 residues. Germline V CDR1 and CDR2: SGHRS, YFSETQ. V lost 1 base and J 5 bases, leaving 12 bases between the germline ends. The chain's CDR3 is CASSLSEGITEAFF. The CDR3 DNA follows: TGCGCCAGCAGCTTGTCCGAGGGTATTACTGAAGCTTTCTTT.

V is TRBV27 and J is TRBJ1-2, with TRBD1 matching 11 bases. V trimming: 2 bases; J trimming: 8 bases; junction bases outside the gene matches: 7. CDR3 length equals 15 residues. CDR1 MNHEY and CDR2 SMNVEV come from the germline V gene (reference sequence). The CDR3: CASSLAWGQGDGYTF. CDR3 in DNA: TGTGCCAGCAGTTTAGCGTGGGGACAGGGGGACGGCTACACCTTC.

V usage is TRBV18 and J usage is TRBJ2-4; 10 bases fit TRBD2. Germline CDR1 is KGHSH and CDR2 is LQKENI. This CDR3 region has 17 residues. The trim removed 5 bases at V and 9 bases at J, leaving 16 bases unmatched. The CDR3 loop reads CASSSQASGGAGSIQYF. The DNA of the CDR3 is TGTGCCAGCTCATCTCAAGCGAGCGGGGGGGCCGGCAGCATTCAGTACTTC.

The V gene is TRBV5-8, the J gene TRBJ1-2; unclear D gene. The germline gives CDR1 SGHTS, CDR2 YDEGEE. This CDR3 is built from 11 residues. V lost 2 bases and J lost 5, with 4 bases in between. CDR3 in amino acids: CASSLQYGYTF. The CDR3 nucleotides are TGTGCCAGCAGCTTACAGTATGGCTACACCTTC.

The J gene is TRBJ1-1, the V gene TRBV18, with TRBD1 matching over 10 bases. The CDR3 runs to 16 residues. CDR1 is KGHSH, CDR2 LQKENI, per germline. V lost 4 bases, J lost 0 bases, and 5 bases stayed unmatched. CDR3 sequence reads: CASSRGTGDMNTEAFF. CDR3 DNA: TGTGCCAGCTCACGCGGGACAGGGGATATGAACACTGAAGCTTTCTTT.

This chain connects TRBV7-8 to TRBJ2-7, with 9 bases fitting TRBD2. J lost 0 bases, V lost 5 bases, and 8 bases had no gene match. Per the germline V gene, CDR1 is SGHVS and CDR2 is FQNEAQ. The CDR3 runs to 16 residues. CDR3 amino acids: CASSQTSGRPSYEQYF. CDR3 DNA: TGTGCCAGCAGCCAGACCAGCGGGAGGCCCTCCTACGAGCAGTACTTC.

V gene TRBV25-1 combines with J gene TRBJ2-1, with 10 bases identical to TRBD2. This CDR3 comprises 17 residues. Germline-derived CDR1 and CDR2 are MGHDK and SYGVNS. With 2 bases clipped from V and 2 bases from J, the junction kept 6 bases outside the gene matches. The CDR3 reads CASSEPSGRAAYNEQFF. The CDR3 DNA reads TGTGCCAGCAGTGAACCGAGCGGGAGGGCCGCCTACAATGAGCAGTTCTTC.

This clone has just a few counts. This chain uses TRBV7-9 with TRBJ1-2, with TRBD1 matching over 10 bases. This CDR3 is built from 16 residues. Trimming removed 3 bases from V and 2 bases from J; junction bases left unmatched: 6. The germline gives CDR1 SEHNR, CDR2 FQNEAQ (reference sequence). As DNA, the CDR3 is TGTGCCAGCAGCTTGCAGCCGGGACAGGGGAACTATGGCTACACCTTC. Its translation: CASSLQPGQGNYGYTF.

V gene TRBV28 combines with J gene TRBJ2-3, with 13 bases identical to TRBD2. V shed 3 bases and J 7 bases; nucleotides not matched to a gene: 10. The CDR3 sequence is 17 residues long. Germline V gives CDR1 MDHEN, CDR2 SYDVKM. The CDR3 DNA sequence: TGTGCCAGCAGTTTGGTCCCCGTGGGACTAGCGGGGAATACGCAGTATTTT. It translates to CASSLVPVGLAGNTQYF.

This clone has only a few counts. The rearrangement uses TRBV28 and TRBJ1-6; 7 nucleotides match TRBD1. The CDR3 is made up of 15 amino acids. Germline-derived CDR1 and CDR2 are MDHEN and SYDVKM. V gave up 5 bases and J gave up 7 bases; unmatched junction bases: 8. The CDR3 nucleotides read TGTGCCAGCAGTGGTCCGGGGACAGAAAATTCACCCCTCCACTTT. Protein sequence: CASSGPGTENSPLHF.

This clone was counted a few times. The rearrangement joins TRBV5-1 to TRBJ1-5; 11 positions agree with TRBD1. This CDR3 has 14 residues. CDR1 SGHRS and CDR2 YFSETQ come from the germline V gene. V lost 4 bases to trimming and J lost 6 bases; unmatched junction nucleotides: 3. This CDR3 reads CASSPGQGGQPQHF. In DNA, the CDR3 is TGCGCCAGCAGCCCGGGACAGGGGGGTCAGCCCCAGCATTTT.

This sequence joins TRBV2 and TRBJ1-4; D gene ambiguous. The CDR3 sequence is 14 residues long. Trimming removed 6 bases from V and 4 bases from J, with 12 bases in between. The germline V gene encodes CDR1 SNHLY and CDR2 FYNNEI. The CDR3 is CASSREAGNEKLFF. The CDR3 DNA reads TGTGCCAGCAGCCGAGAGGCGGGTAATGAAAAACTGTTTTTT.

The chain has TRBV6-6 and TRBJ1-2; 9 nucleotides align to TRBD1. Per germline, CDR1 MNHNY and CDR2 SVGAGI (reference sequence). CDR3 length: 13 residues. Trimming cost V 8 bases and J 1 base; bases outside gene matches: 2. CDR3 DNA sequence: TGTGCCAGCCGGGACAGGGATAACTATGGCTACACCTTC. It yields the protein CASRDRDNYGYTF.

This clone was seen a handful of times. The chain uses TRBV7-2 and TRBJ2-7; no clear D gene. The CDR3 contains 13 residues. V gave up 0 bases and J gave up 3 bases, with 6 bases separating them. Germline V lookup: CDR1 SGHTA, CDR2 FQGNSA. CDR3: CASSLASIYEQYF. DNA of the CDR3: TGTGCCAGCAGCTTAGCAAGCATCTACGAGCAGTACTTC.

J is TRBJ2-2 and V is TRBV7-6, with 8 bases aligning to TRBD1. This CDR3 contains 16 residues. Germline V gene lookup returns CDR1 SGHVS and CDR2 FNYEAQ. J gave up 7 bases and V 2 bases, and 9 bases lay outside the gene matches. This chain's CDR3 is CASSLNSQGVIGELFF. CDR3 nucleotides: TGTGCCAGCAGCTTAAACTCACAGGGGGTGATCGGGGAGCTGTTTTTT.

The genes are TRBV5-6 and TRBJ2-7; TRBD1 is a possible D gene (6 bases). This CDR3 has 12 amino acids. V lost 7 bases and J 4 bases, leaving 12 bases between the germline ends. Germline V gene sequence: CDR1 SGHDT, CDR2 YYEEEE. As DNA, the CDR3 is TGTGCCAGCCGGGACAAACGATACGAGCAGTACTTC. The encoded protein is CASRDKRYEQYF.

This clone has more than one count but fewer than ten. The V gene is TRBV6-6, the J gene TRBJ1-2; the D gene is possibly TRBD1 (6 bases). Trimming left V 6 bases short and J 5 bases short, with 19 bases between. This CDR3 region has 15 residues. The germline V gene encodes CDR1 MNHNY and CDR2 SVGAGI (reference sequence). The CDR3 sequence: CASSYPPGALYGYTF. CDR3 coding DNA: TGTGCCAGCAGCTACCCCCCAGGGGCACTTTATGGCTACACCTTC.

The chain links TRBV7-9 to TRBJ1-5; 7 bases align to TRBD1. This CDR3 contains 14 residues. The germline gives CDR1 SEHNR, CDR2 FQNEAQ (reference sequence). The V and J ends lost 3 bases and 3 bases, in that order; junction bases with no gene match: 2. The CDR3 DNA is TGTGCCAGCAGCTTCGGACAGGACAATCAGCCCCAGCATTTT. The encoded protein is CASSFGQDNQPQHF.

J is TRBJ2-4 and V is TRBV18, with D perhaps TRBD2 (5 bases). The germline V gene has CDR1 KGHSH and CDR2 LQKENI. Between the trimmed V and J ends, which lost 3 bases and 1 base, there was a span of 13 bases. The CDR3 has 16 residues. Written as DNA, the CDR3 is TGTGCCAGCTCACCTACTGCGCCGGGGGCCAAAAACATTCAGTACTTC. The encoded protein is CASSPTAPGAKNIQYF.

The rearrangement joins TRBV19 to TRBJ2-4; D is unresolved. This CDR3 is 16 amino acids long. V gave up 5 bases and J gave up 0 bases, with 14 bases separating them. Germline CDR1 reads LNHDA; CDR2 reads SQIVND (reference sequence). CDR3 sequence: CASSRVGSSAKNIQYF. DNA for the CDR3: TGTGCCAGTAGTCGGGTCGGTAGCTCAGCCAAAAACATTCAGTACTTC.

In DNA form, the CDR3 reads TGTGCCAGCAGCCCACTGGAGTTTAACCACAATGAGCAGTTCTTC. It yields the protein CASSPLEFNHNEQFF. The chain uses TRBV5-6 and TRBJ2-1, with D hard to call. V dropped 4 bases and J dropped 5 bases, with 16 bases sitting between them. This CDR3 has 15 residues. Germline V gene data show CDR1 as SGHDT and CDR2 as YYEEEE.

The chain links TRBV18 to TRBJ2-7; 8 nucleotides match TRBD1. The junction had 4 bases not matched to a gene; V was cut back by 3 bases and J by 3 bases. Germline V gene data show CDR1 as KGHSH and CDR2 as LQKENI. The CDR3 has 14 amino acids. In DNA, the CDR3 is TGTGCCAGCTCACCGCGACAGGGGTTCTACGAGCAGTACTTC. It yields the protein CASSPRQGFYEQYF.

The gene calls are TRBV28 and TRBJ2-3; 11 nucleotides agree with TRBD2. V shed 3 bases and J 2 bases; nucleotides not matched to a gene: 16. From germline, CDR1 is MDHEN and CDR2 SYDVKM. CDR3 size: 20 residues. CDR3 nucleotides: TGTGCCAGCAGTTTCCTGGGAGCTAGCGGGGGGCCAGAAAACACAGATACGCAGTATTTT. This sequence encodes CASSFLGASGGPENTDTQYF.

DNA of the CDR3: TGTGCCAGCAGCCAAGTTCGGGGTGAGCAGTTCTTC. Its translation: CASSQVRGEQFF. The chain combines TRBV14 with TRBJ2-1; D might be TRBD2 (5 bases). V was cut by 1 base and J by 9 bases, with 7 bases left in between. CDR1 is SGHDN, CDR2 FVKESK, per germline. The CDR3 has 12 residues.

This chain connects TRBV12-5 to TRBJ1-2, with TRBD1 matching 7 bases. The CDR3 has 12 residues. The germline V gene encodes CDR1 LGHNT and CDR2 FRNRAP. V lost 6 bases, J lost 4 bases, and 2 bases stayed unmatched. The CDR3 loop reads CASGGQTYGYTF. CDR3 DNA: TGTGCTAGTGGGGGACAGACCTATGGCTACACCTTC.